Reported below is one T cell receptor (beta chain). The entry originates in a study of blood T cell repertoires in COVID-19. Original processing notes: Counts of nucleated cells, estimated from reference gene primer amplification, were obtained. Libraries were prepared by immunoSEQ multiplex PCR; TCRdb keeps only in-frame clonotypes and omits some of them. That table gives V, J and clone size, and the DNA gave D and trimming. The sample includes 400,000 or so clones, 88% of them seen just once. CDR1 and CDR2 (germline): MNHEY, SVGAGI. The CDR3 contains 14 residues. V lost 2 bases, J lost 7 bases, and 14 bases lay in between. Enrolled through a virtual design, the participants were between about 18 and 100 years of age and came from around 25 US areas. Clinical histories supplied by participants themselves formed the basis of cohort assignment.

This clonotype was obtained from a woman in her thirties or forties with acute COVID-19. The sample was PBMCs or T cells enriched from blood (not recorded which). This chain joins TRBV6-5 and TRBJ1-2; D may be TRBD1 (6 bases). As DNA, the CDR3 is TGTGCCAGCAGTTACCAGACAGCAGGGGCTGGCTACACCTTC. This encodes CASSYQTAGAGYTF.